This T cell receptor (beta chain) was identified in a study of blood T cell repertoires in COVID-19. The wider study: Acute and convalescent COVID-19 specimens originated in the United States, Italy and Spain. The cDNA or gDNA used as material had been derived from T cells, B-cell-depleted T cells, or PBMCs.

How the authors handled the data: Reference gene primers were amplified, and this amplification served to estimate nucleated cell counts. Some clones are missing from TCRdb's copy, which holds only in-frame ones; the method was immunoSEQ multiplex PCR. D and trimming were read from the DNA, whereas the V and J calls and clone size are those reported in that table. The sample yields a few hundred thousand clones, 70% to 90% seen once. V shed 6 bases and J shed 2 bases, with 8 bases lying between them. Germline V CDR1 and CDR2: DFQATT, SNEGSKA (reference sequence). The CDR3 covers 11 residues. This clonotype originated in a woman aged 45 to 65 with active or convalescent COVID-19. The V and J genes are TRBV20-1 and TRBJ2-7, with D possibly matching TRBD1 (6 bases). The sample was peripheral blood. The CDR3 spells CSAGQAYEQYF. CDR3 DNA sequence: TGCAGTGCGGGACAAGCCTACGAGCAGTACTTC.